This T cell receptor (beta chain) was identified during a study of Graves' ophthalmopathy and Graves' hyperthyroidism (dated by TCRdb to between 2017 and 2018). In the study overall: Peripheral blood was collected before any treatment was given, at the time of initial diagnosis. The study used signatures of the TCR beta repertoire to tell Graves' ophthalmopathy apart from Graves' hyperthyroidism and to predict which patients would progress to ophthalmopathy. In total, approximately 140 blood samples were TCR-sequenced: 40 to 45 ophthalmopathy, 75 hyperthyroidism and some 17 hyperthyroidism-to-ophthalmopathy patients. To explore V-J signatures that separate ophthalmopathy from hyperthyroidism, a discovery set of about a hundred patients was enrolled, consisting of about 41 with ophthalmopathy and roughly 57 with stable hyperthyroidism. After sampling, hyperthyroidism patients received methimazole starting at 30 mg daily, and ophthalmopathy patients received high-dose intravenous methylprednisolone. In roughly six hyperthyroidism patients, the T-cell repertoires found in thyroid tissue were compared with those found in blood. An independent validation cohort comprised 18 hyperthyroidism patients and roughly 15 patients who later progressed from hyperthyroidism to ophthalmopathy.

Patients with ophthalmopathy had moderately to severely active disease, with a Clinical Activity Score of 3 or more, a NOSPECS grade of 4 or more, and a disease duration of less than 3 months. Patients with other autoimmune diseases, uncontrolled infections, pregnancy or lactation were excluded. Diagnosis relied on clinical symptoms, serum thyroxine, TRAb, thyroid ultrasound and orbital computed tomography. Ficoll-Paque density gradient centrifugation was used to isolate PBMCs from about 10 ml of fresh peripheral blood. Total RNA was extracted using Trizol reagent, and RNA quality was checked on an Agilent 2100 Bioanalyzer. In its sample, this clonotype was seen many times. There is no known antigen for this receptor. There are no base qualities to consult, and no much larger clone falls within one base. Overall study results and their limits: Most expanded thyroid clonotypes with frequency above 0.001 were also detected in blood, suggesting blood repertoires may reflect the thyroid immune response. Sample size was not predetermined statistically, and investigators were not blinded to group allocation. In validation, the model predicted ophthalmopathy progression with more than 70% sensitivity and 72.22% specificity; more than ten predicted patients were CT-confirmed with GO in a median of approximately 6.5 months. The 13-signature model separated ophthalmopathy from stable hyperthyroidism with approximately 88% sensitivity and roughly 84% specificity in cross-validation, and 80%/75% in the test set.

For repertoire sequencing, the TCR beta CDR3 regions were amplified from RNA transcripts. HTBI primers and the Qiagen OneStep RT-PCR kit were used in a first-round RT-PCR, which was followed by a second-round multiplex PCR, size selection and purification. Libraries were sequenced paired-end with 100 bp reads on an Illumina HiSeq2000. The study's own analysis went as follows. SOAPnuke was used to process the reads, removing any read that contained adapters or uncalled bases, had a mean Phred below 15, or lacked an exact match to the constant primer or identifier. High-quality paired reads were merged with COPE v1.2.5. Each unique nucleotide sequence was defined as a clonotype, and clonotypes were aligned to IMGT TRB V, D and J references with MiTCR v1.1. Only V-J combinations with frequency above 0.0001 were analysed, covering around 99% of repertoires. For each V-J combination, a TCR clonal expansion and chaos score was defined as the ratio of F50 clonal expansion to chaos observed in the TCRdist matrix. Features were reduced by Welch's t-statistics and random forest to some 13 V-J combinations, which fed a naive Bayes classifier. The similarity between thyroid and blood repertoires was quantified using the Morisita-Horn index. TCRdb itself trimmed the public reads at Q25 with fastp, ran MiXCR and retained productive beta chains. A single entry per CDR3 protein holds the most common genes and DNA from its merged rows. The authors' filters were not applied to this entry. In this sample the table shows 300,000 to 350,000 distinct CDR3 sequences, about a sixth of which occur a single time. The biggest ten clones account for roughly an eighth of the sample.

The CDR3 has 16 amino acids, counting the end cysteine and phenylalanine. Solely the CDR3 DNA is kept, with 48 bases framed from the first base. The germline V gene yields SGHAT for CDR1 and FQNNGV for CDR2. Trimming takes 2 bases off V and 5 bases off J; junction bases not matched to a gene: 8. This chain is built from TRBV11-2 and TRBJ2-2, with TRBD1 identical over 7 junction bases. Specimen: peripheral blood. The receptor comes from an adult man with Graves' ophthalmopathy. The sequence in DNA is TGTGCCAGCAGCTTAAGAGGGGGCTCGAGGACCGGGGAGCTGTTTTTT. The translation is CASSLRGGSRTGELFF. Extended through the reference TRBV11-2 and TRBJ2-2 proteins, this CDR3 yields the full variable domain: EAGVAQSPRYKIIEKRQSVAFWCNPISGHATLYWYQQILGQGPKLLIQFQNNGVVDDSQLPKDRFSAERLKGVDSTLKIQPAKLEDSAVYLCASSLRGGSRTGELFFGEGSRLTVL.